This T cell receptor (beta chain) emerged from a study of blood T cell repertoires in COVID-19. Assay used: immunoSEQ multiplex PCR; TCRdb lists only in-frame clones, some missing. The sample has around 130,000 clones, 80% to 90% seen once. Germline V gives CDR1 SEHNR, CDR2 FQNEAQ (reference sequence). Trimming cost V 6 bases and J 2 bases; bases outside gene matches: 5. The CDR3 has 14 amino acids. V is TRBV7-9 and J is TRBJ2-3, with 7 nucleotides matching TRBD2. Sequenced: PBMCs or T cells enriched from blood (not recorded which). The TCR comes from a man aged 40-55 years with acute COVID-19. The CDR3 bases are TGTGCCAGCAGGGGAGGGTGGGACACAGATACGCAGTATTTT. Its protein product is CASRGGWDTDTQYF.